A selection of T cell receptor beta chains follows, all from one sample in a study of cytomegalovirus exposure and HLA in healthy donors. TCRdb keeps only in-frame clones here, not all; method: immunoSEQ multiplex PCR. The data hold 95,000 to 150,000 clones, with 50% to 80% observed a single time. The sequencing input was PBMCs. Source of these receptors: a woman aged 40-49 years in good health and CMV-seropositive. The CDR3 runs from the conserved cysteine through the conserved F or W. The order of the fields is clone size, V gene, D gene, J gene, CDR3 DNA, CDR3 protein. A D gene is named only where the DNA matches it firmly. Part of the rows lack a size; the others show once, few, many or a class for expanded clones.

clone_size: .; v_call: TRBV7-8; d_call: TRBD2; j_call: TRBJ2-7; cdr3_nt: TGTGCCAGCAGCTCCGTAGCGGGGGGGGTCCACGAGCAGTACTTC; cdr3_aa: CASSSVAGGVHEQYF
clone_size: few; v_call: TRBV7-7; d_call: TRBD1; j_call: TRBJ1-2; cdr3_nt: TGTGCTAGCAGCTTAGCGCGCCGACAGGGGGCCAAGAACTATGGCTACACCTTC; cdr3_aa: CASSLARRQGAKNYGYTF
clone_size: .; v_call: TRBV28; d_call: .; j_call: TRBJ1-3; cdr3_nt: TGTGCCAGCACCCCATTTGTGGGCACCGGTGGAGGGTTGTCTGGAAACACCATATATTTT; cdr3_aa: CASTPFVGTGGGLSGNTIYF
clone_size: few; v_call: TRBV27; d_call: .; j_call: TRBJ1-5; cdr3_nt: TGTGCCAGCAGTTTGAAGGGGCATGGCAATCAGCCCCAGCATTTT; cdr3_aa: CASSLKGHGNQPQHF
clone_size: .; v_call: TRBV6-1; d_call: TRBD2; j_call: TRBJ2-7; cdr3_nt: TGTGCCAGCAGTCCGCTAGCGGGAGGGCCCAACGAGCAGTACTTC; cdr3_aa: CASSPLAGGPNEQYF
clone_size: .; v_call: TRBV19; d_call: .; j_call: TRBJ1-2; cdr3_nt: TGTGCCAGTACCCCAGGGGCAGCTAACTATGGCTACACCTTC; cdr3_aa: CASTPGAANYGYTF
clone_size: .; v_call: TRBV5-3; d_call: .; j_call: TRBJ2-2; cdr3_nt: TGTGCCAGAAGCTTCTCGACCGGGACAAATTACGCGAACACCGGGGAGCTGTTTTTT; cdr3_aa: CARSFSTGTNYANTGELFF
clone_size: .; v_call: TRBV4-2; d_call: .; j_call: TRBJ2-6; cdr3_nt: TGTGCCAGCAGCCAAGAGTGGGCTTCTGGGGCCAACGTCCTGACTTTC; cdr3_aa: CASSQEWASGANVLTF
clone_size: few; v_call: TRBV18; d_call: .; j_call: TRBJ2-7; cdr3_nt: TGTGCCAGCTCATACGCTACAGGGTCCTACGAGCAGTACTTC; cdr3_aa: CASSYATGSYEQYF
clone_size: .; v_call: TRBV19; d_call: TRBD1; j_call: TRBJ2-3; cdr3_nt: TGTGCCAGTCACGCGACAGGGATCGTGAATACGCAGTATTTT; cdr3_aa: CASHATGIVNTQYF
clone_size: .; v_call: TRBV2; d_call: TRBD1; j_call: TRBJ1-2; cdr3_nt: TGTGCCAGCAGCCTGAAATCGGGACAGAGATATGGCTACCCCTTC; cdr3_aa: CASSLKSGQRYGYPF
clone_size: .; v_call: TRBV5-1; d_call: .; j_call: TRBJ1-1; cdr3_nt: TGCGCCAGCAGCGTCCAAACAGAGAACACTGAGGCTTTCTTT; cdr3_aa: CASSVQTENTEAFF
clone_size: .; v_call: TRBV18; d_call: .; j_call: TRBJ1-4; cdr3_nt: TGTGCCAGCTCACCACTAGGGACTGAGAATGAAAAACTGTTTTTT; cdr3_aa: CASSPLGTENEKLFF
clone_size: few; v_call: TRBV6-1; d_call: .; j_call: TRBJ1-1; cdr3_nt: TGTGCCAGCCGCGAGGGAAACTTGGGAGCTTTCTTT; cdr3_aa: CASREGNLGAFF
clone_size: .; v_call: TRBV18; d_call: .; j_call: TRBJ2-7; cdr3_nt: TGTGCCAGCTCACCTGGGACACAATCCTCCTACGAGCAGTACTTC; cdr3_aa: CASSPGTQSSYEQYF
clone_size: .; v_call: TRBV19; d_call: .; j_call: TRBJ2-7; cdr3_nt: TGTGCCAGTAGTAGGACTAACCTCTTATCCCACGAGCAGTACTTC; cdr3_aa: CASSRTNLLSHEQYF
clone_size: .; v_call: TRBV4-1; d_call: .; j_call: TRBJ2-1; cdr3_nt: TGCGCCAGCAGCCAATCCTGGGACACTGGATCGAATGAGCAGTTCTTC; cdr3_aa: CASSQSWDTGSNEQFF
clone_size: .; v_call: TRBV7-9; d_call: .; j_call: TRBJ2-7; cdr3_nt: TGTGCCAGCAGCTTAGTCGGAGCTGTCGGCAGGGACTACGAGCAGTACTTC; cdr3_aa: CASSLVGAVGRDYEQYF
clone_size: .; v_call: TRBV27; d_call: .; j_call: TRBJ1-1; cdr3_nt: TGTGCCAGCAGTTTATCGGGGGGGCCGGGCACTGAAGCTTTCTTT; cdr3_aa: CASSLSGGPGTEAFF